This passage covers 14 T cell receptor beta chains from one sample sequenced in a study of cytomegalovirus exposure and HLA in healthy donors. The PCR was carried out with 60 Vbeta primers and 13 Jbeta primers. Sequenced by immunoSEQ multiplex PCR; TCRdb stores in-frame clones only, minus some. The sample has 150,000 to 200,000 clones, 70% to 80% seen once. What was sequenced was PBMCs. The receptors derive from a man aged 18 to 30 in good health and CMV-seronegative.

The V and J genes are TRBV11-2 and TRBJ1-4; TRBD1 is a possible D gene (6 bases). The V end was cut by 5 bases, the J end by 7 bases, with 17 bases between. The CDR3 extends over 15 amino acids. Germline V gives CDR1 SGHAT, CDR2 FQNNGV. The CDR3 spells CASSRLTGGGEKLFF. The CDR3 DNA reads TGTGCCAGCAGCCGACTGACAGGAGGTGGTGAAAAACTGTTTTTT.

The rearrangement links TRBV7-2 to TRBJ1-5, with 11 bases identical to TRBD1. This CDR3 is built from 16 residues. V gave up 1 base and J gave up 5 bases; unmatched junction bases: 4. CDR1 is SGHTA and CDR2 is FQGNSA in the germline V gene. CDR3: CASSLVGQGADQPQHF. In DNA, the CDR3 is TGTGCCAGCAGCTTAGTTGGACAGGGGGCAGATCAGCCCCAGCATTTT.

The CDR3 loop is CASSVQGLHGYTF. CDR3 in DNA: TGTGCCAGCAGCGTACAGGGTCTACATGGCTACACCTTC. The J gene is TRBJ1-2, the V gene TRBV5-6, with TRBD1 as a possible D gene (6 bases). Germline-derived CDR1 and CDR2 are SGHDT and YYEEEE. The CDR3 length is 13 residues. Trimming took 4 bases from V and 6 from J, leaving 13 bases between them.

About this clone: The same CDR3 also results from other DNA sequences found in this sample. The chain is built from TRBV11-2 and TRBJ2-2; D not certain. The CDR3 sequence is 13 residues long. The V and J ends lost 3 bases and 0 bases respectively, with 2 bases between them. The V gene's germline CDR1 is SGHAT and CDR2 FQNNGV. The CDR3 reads CASSFTNTGELFF. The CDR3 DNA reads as TGTGCCAGCAGCTTCACGAACACCGGGGAGCTGTTTTTT. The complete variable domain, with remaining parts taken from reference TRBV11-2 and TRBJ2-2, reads EAGVAQSPRYKIIEKRQSVAFWCNPISGHATLYWYQQILGQGPKLLIQFQNNGVVDDSQLPKDRFSAERLKGVDSTLKIQPAKLEDSAVYLCASSFTNTGELFFGEGSRLTVL.

As DNA, the CDR3 is TGTGCCAGCAGTGAGGGGACTAGCGGGGGGCAAGAGACCCAGTACTTC. This translates into CASSEGTSGGQETQYF. V gene TRBV2 combines with J gene TRBJ2-5, with TRBD2 matching over 15 bases. The CDR3 is made up of 16 amino acids. Germline-derived CDR1 and CDR2 are SNHLY and FYNNEI. V lost 3 bases, J lost 2 bases, and 1 base stayed unmatched.

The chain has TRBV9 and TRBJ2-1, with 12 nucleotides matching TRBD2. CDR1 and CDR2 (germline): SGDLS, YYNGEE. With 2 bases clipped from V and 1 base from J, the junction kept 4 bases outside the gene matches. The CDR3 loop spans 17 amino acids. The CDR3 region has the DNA TGTGCCAGCAGCGTTCCAGGACTAGCGGGATCCTACAATGAGCAGTTCTTC. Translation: CASSVPGLAGSYNEQFF.

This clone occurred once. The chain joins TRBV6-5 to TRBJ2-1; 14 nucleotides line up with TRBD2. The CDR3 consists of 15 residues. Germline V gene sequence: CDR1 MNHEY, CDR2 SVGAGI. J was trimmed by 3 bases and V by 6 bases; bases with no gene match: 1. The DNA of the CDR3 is TGTGCCAGCAGGACTAGCGGGGGGGGCTACAATGAGCAGTTCTTC. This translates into CASRTSGGGYNEQFF.

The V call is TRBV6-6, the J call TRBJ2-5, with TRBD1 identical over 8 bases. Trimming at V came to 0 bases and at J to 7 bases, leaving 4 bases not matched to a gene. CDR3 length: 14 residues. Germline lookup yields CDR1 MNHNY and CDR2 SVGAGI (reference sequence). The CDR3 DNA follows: TGTGCCAGCAGTTACTCGGGGCAGGGGGCGACCCAGTACTTC. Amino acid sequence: CASSYSGQGATQYF.

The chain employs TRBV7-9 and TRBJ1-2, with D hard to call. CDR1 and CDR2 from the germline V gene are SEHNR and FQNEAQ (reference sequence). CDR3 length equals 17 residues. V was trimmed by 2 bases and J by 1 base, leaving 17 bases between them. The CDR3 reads CASSLIRSGPLNYGYTF. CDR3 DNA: TGTGCCAGCAGCTTAATAAGAAGCGGACCCCTTAACTATGGCTACACCTTC.

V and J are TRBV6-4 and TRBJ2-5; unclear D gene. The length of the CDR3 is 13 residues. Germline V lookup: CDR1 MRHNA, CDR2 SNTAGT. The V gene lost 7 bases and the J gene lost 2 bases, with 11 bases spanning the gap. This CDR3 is CASTASIQETQYF. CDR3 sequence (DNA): TGTGCCAGCACTGCGTCTATACAAGAGACCCAGTACTTC.

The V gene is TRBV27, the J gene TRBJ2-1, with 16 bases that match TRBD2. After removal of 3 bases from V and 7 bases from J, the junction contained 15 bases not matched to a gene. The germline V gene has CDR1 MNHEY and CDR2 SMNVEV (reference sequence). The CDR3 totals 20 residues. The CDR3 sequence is CASSFWGAGLAGGPGNEQFF. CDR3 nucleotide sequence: TGTGCCAGCAGTTTTTGGGGGGCGGGACTAGCGGGAGGGCCGGGGAATGAGCAGTTCTTC.

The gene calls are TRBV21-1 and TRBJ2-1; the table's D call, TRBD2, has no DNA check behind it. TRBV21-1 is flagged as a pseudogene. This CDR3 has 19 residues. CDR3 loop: CASSTRGGDSAPTYNEQFF. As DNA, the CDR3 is TGTGCCAGCAGCACGAGGGGAGGGGATTCCGCCCCCACCTACAATGAGCAGTTCTTC.

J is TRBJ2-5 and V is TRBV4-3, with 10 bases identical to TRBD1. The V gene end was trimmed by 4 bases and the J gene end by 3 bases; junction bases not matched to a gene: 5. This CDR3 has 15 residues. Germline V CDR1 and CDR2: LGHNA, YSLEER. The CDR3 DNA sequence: TGCGCCAGCAGCCGAGGGACAGGGGAGGAAGAGACCCAGTACTTC. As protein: CASSRGTGEEETQYF.

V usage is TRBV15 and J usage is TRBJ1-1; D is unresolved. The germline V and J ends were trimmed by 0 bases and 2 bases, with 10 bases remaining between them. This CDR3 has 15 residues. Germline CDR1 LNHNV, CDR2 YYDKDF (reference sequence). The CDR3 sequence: CATSRDPNLNTEAFF. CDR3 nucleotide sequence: TGTGCCACCAGCAGAGATCCTAACCTCAACACTGAAGCTTTCTTT. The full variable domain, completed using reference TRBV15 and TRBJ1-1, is DAMVIQNPRYQVTQFGKPVTLSCSQTLNHNVMYWYQQKSSQAPKLLFHYYDKDFNNEADTPDNFQSRRPNTSFCFLDIRSPGLGDTAMYLCATSRDPNLNTEAFFGQGTRLTVV.